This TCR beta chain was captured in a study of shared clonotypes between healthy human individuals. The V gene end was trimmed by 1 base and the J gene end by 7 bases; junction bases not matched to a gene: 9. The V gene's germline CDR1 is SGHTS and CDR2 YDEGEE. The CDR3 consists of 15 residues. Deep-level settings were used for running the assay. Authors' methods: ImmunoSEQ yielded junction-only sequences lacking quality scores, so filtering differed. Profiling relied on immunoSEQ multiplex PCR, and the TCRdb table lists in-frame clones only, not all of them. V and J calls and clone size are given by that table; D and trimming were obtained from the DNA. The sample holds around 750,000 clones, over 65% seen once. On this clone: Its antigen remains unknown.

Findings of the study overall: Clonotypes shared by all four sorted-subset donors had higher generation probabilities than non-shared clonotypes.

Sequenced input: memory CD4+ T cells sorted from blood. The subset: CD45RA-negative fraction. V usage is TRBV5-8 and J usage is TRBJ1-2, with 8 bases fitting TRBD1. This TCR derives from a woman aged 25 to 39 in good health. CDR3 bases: TGTGCCAGCAGCTTGTGGCAGGGGGCGGGTGCTGGCTACACCTTC. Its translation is CASSLWQGAGAGYTF. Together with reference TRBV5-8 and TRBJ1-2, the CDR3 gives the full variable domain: EAGVTQSPTHLIKTRGQQATLRCSPISGHTSVYWYQQALGLGLQFLLWYDEGEERNRGNFPPRFSGRQFPNYSSELNVNALELEDSALYLCASSLWQGAGAGYTFGSGTRLTVV.